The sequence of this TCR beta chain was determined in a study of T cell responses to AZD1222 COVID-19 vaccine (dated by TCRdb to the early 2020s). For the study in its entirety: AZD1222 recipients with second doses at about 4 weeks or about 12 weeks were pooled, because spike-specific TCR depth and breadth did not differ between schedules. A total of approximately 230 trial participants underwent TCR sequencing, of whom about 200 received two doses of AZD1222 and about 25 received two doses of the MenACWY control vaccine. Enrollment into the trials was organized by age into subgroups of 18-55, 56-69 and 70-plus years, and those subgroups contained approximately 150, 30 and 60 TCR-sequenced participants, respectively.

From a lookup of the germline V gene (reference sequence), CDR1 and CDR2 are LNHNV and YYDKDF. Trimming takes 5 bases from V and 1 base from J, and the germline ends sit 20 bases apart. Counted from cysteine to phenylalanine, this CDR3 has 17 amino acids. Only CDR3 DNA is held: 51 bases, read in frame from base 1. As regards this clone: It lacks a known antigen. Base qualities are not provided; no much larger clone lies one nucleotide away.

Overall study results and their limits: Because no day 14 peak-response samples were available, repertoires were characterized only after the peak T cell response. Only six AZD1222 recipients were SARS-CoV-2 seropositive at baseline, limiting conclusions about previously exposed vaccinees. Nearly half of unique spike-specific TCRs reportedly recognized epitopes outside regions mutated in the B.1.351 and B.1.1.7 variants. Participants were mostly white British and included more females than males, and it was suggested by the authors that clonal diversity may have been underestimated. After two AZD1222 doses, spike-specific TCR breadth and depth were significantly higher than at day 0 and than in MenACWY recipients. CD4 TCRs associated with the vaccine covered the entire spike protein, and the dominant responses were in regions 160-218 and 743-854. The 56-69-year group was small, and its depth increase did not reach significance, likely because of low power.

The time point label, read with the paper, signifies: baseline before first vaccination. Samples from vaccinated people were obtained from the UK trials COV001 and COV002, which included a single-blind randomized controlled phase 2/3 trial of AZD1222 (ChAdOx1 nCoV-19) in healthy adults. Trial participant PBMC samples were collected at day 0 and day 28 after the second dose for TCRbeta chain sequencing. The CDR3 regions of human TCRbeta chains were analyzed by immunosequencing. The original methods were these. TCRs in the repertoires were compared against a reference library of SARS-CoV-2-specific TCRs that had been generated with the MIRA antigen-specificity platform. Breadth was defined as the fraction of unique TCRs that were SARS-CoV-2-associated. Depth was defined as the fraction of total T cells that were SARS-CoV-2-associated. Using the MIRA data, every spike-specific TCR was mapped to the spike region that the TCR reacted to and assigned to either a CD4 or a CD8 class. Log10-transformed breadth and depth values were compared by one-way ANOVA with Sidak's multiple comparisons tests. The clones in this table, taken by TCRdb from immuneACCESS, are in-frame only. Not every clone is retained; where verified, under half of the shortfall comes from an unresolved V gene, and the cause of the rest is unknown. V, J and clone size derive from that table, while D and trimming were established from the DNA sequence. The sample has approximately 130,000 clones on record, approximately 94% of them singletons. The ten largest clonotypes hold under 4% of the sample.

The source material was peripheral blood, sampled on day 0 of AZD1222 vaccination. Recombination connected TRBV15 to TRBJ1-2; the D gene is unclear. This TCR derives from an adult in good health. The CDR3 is CATSDISETGFNYGYTF. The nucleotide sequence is TGTGCCACCAGCGACATCTCGGAGACGGGTTTTAACTATGGCTACACCTTC.